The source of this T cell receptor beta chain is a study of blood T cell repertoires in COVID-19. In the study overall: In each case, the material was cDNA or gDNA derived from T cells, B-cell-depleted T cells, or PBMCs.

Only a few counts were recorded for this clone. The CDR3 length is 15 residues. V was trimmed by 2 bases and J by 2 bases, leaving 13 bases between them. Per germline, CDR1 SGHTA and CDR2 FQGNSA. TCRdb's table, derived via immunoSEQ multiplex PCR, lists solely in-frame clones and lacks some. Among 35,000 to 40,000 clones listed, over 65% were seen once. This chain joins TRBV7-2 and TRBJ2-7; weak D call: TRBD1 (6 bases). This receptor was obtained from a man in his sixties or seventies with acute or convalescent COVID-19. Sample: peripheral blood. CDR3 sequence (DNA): TGTGCCAGCAGCTTATCTCTAGGGGGACCCTACGAGCAGTACTTC. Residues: CASSLSLGGPYEQYF.